This record looks at one T cell receptor (beta chain) sequence and its context. A read error may produce the germline difference seen at one junction end. This CDR3 is 15 amino acids long. Looked up from germline, CDR1 is SEHNR and CDR2 is FQNEAQ (reference sequence). Time point reported: patch test 3, about 24 weeks after DPC sensitization. Treatment indicated: therapeutic diphenylcyclopropenone sensitization with weekly scalp DPC. The study enrolled 18 to 70-year-old alopecia patients suitable for DPC. TCRdb recomputed calls from the RACE reads with MiXCR, one row per CDR3 protein. The repertoire includes 80,000 to 100,000 distinct CDR3 sequences, 27% of them detected once, and under 13% sits in the top ten. The sample comes from a study of human T cells and chemical hapten exposure.

The sample in question was whole blood, obtained in connection with sensitization to the hapten diphenylcyclopropenone (DPC). This clonotype was sampled from a man between 40 and 49 years old with alopecia areata. Some clones in this sample may be carry-over from other donors' samples. The chain links TRBV7-9 to TRBJ2-1; tentatively, D is TRBD2 (7 bases). CDR3 sequence (DNA): TGTGCCAGCAGCTTACCCAACAGGGACTACGGTGAGAAGTTCTTC. Translated: CASSLPNRDYGEKFF.